The next 20 T cell receptor beta chains were all read from a single sample in a study of naive and memory T cell subsets (dated by TCRdb to about 2017). These TCRs are of unknown antigen specificity. Libraries were made using UMI-ligation and nested PCR. TCRdb names Illumina MiSeq as the instrument used. The beta constant-region primer consisted of an equimolar mixture of two oligonucleotides that together covered TRBC1 and TRBC2. The ligated cDNA went through four rounds of PCR with nested alpha and beta constant-region primers together with the SP2 primer. TCRdb cleaned the public reads at Q25 with fastp, built clones with MiXCR and kept in-frame beta chains. Rows matching on CDR3 protein sequence are summarized as one entry with the most common DNA and genes. This sample comprises around 140,000 distinct CDR3 sequences, about 20% of them detected only once. Of the sample, approximately 0.58% falls within the top ten clones.

Points the paper makes about the study in general: A few larger clonotypes were present in naive repertoires, especially CD8 naive repertoires, and these clonotypes were possibly memory cells re-expressing CD45RA.

Sequences were obtained from naive CD8+ T cells from blood. What this sample's cell subset or site label stands for: naive T cells, CD45RA high CD27+. These receptors all come from a human donor in good health.

The table lists this clonotype with a count of one. The chain employs TRBV14 and TRBJ1-2; no firm D call. V lost 6 bases and J 9 bases, leaving 17 bases between the germline ends. CDR3 length: 13 residues. Germline loops: CDR1 SGHDN, CDR2 FVKESK. The DNA for the CDR3 is TGTGCCAGCAGGAAGTCCCCATCCGAGAGCTACACCTTC. Translating gives CASRKSPSESYTF.

The V and J genes are TRBV6-5 and TRBJ2-7, with D perhaps being TRBD1 or TRBD2 (7 bases each). Looked up from germline, CDR1 is MNHEY and CDR2 is SVGAGI. With 5 bases removed from V and 5 bases from J, the gap between germline ends came to 13 bases. The CDR3 loop spans 13 amino acids. The chain's CDR3 is CASSQGGGHEQYF. CDR3 DNA sequence: TGTGCCAGCAGTCAGGGAGGGGGCCACGAGCAGTACTTC.

The chain uses TRBV6-2 or TRBV6-3 and TRBJ2-1, with TRBD1 matching 8 bases. The CDR3 has 14 amino acids. The germline CDR1 and CDR2 sequences are MNHEY and SVGEGT. V was clipped by 8 bases and J by 1 base; unmatched bases: 4. CDR3 coding DNA: TGTGCCAGCTCGGGACAGGTTTCCTACAATGAGCAGTTCTTC. Translated, it gives CASSGQVSYNEQFF.

The V gene is TRBV28, the J gene TRBJ2-7; TRBD2 agrees at 10 bases. From germline, CDR1 is MDHEN and CDR2 SYDVKM. J lost 4 bases, V lost 1 base, and 7 bases had no gene match. CDR3 length: 16 amino acids. CDR3 in amino acids: CASSLFPSGSKYEQYF. The CDR3 DNA sequence: TGTGCCAGCAGTTTATTTCCTAGCGGGAGTAAGTACGAGCAGTACTTC.

The V and J genes are TRBV12-3 or TRBV12-4 and TRBJ1-2, with D hard to call. V was cut by 1 base and J by 6 bases, with 15 bases left in between. This CDR3 is built from 15 residues. The CDR3 sequence: CASSLGVRGLDGYTF. The CDR3 DNA follows: TGTGCCAGCAGTTTAGGGGTGCGGGGATTGGATGGCTACACCTTC.

V usage is TRBV4-1 and J usage is TRBJ2-6, with D unresolved. Germline V CDR1 and CDR2: MGHRA, YSYEKL. The V gene lost 1 base and the J gene lost 1 base, with 5 bases spanning the gap. There are 15 residues in the CDR3. Written as DNA, the CDR3 is TGCGCCAGCAGCCAAGTGGCTTCTGGGGCCAACGTCCTGACTTTC. Translating gives CASSQVASGANVLTF.

This clonotype occurred a few times. The chain employs TRBV12-3 or TRBV12-4 and TRBJ2-7; TRBD1 agrees at 7 bases. J was trimmed by 7 bases and V by 1 base; bases with no gene match: 1. CDR3 length equals 12 residues. The CDR3 DNA sequence: TGTGCCAGCAGTTTAGAGGGGGCGGAGCAGTACTTC. Protein: CASSLEGAEQYF.

The sample holds a few counts of this clonotype. The CDR3 nucleotides read TGCGCCAGCAGCCAAGATCGTAGCGGGAGCTTTCTTAAGTATTTT. Protein sequence: CASSQDRSGSFLKYF. The J gene is TRBJ2-3, the V gene TRBV4-1, with 9 bases lining up with TRBD2. V lost 0 bases to trimming and J lost 13 bases; unmatched junction nucleotides: 11. In germline, CDR1 is MGHRA, CDR2 YSYEKL. There are 15 residues in the CDR3.

The chain joins TRBV7-9 to TRBJ1-2, with TRBD1 as a possible D gene (5 bases). The length of the CDR3 is 12 residues. The germline V gene has CDR1 SEHNR and CDR2 FQNEAQ (reference sequence). The CDR3 here is CVMEDIGSGYTF. CDR3 DNA sequence: TGTGTAATGGAGGACATTGGTAGCGGCTACACCTTC.

This chain joins TRBV4-1 and TRBJ1-1; tentative D call: TRBD1 (5 bases). Trimming removed 0 bases at V and 3 bases at J, with 11 bases between. Germline-derived CDR1 and CDR2 are MGHRA and YSYEKL. This CDR3 contains 15 residues. As DNA, the CDR3 is TGCGCCAGCAGCCAAGAGGGATTAGGGGACACTGAAGCTTTCTTT. Protein product: CASSQEGLGDTEAFF.

This clonotype was counted a few times. This chain links TRBV29-1 with TRBJ2-7, with D tentatively TRBD2 (6 bases). The CDR3 is 16 amino acids. The germline gives CDR1 SQVTM, CDR2 ANQGSEA. V dropped 4 bases and J dropped 2 bases, with 21 bases sitting between them. As DNA, the CDR3 is TGCAGCGTTGCCGGAGGGGAGGACCAGAGGACCTACGAGCAGTACTTC. This translates into CSVAGGEDQRTYEQYF.

In this sample, this clonotype turned up a few times. The chain is built from TRBV6-1 and TRBJ1-2, with D tentatively TRBD1 (5 bases). Trimming took off 1 base at V and 4 bases at J, with 13 bases between the two ends. The germline V gene has CDR1 MNHNS and CDR2 SASEGT. The CDR3 is 15 residues long. In DNA form, the CDR3 reads TGTGCCAGCAGTGAAGAACTGGACATTGGCTATGGCTACACCTTC. This codes for CASSEELDIGYGYTF.

Worth noting for this clonotype: Sequence at one end of the junction differs from germline and may be a read error. The chain has TRBV6-6 and TRBJ2-5; no reliable D call. Germline V gene lookup returns CDR1 MNHNY and CDR2 SVGAGI (reference sequence). The CDR3 contains 12 residues. CDR3 protein: CASSPTRFPQNF. CDR3 nucleotides: TGTGCCAGCAGTCCCACTCGCTTTCCCCAGAACTTC.

The chain is built from TRBV6-6 and TRBJ2-5; 10 bases fit TRBD2. The CDR3 extends over 16 amino acids. With V trimmed by 0 bases and J by 4 bases, 5 bases remained unmatched. CDR1 MNHNY and CDR2 SVGAGI come from the germline V gene (reference sequence). The CDR3 region has the DNA TGTGCCAGCAGTTACTCGAACCTAGCGGGAGTAGAGACCCAGTACTTC. Translating gives CASSYSNLAGVETQYF.

The chain is built from TRBV10-2 and TRBJ2-2; D might be TRBD2 (5 bases). Germline loops: CDR1 WSHSY, CDR2 SAAADI. The CDR3 is 15 amino acids. V lost 4 bases and J lost 3, with 12 bases in between. DNA for the CDR3: TGCGCCAGCAGTGCATCGGGAAGCTACACCGGGGAGCTGTTTTTT. Translation gives CASSASGSYTGELFF.

This chain connects TRBV5-1 to TRBJ2-7; 9 nucleotides align to TRBD1. CDR3 length: 15 residues. J was trimmed by 5 bases and V by 3 bases; bases with no gene match: 9. From germline, CDR1 is SGHRS and CDR2 YFSETQ. DNA of the CDR3: TGCGCCAGCAGCTCGTGGGGGACAGGGCCGGACGAGCAGTACTTC. Translated: CASSSWGTGPDEQYF.

This clonotype has just a few counts. J is TRBJ1-2 and V is TRBV12-3 or TRBV12-4; 10 nucleotides line up with TRBD1. V dropped 2 bases and J dropped 3; count of bases not matched to a gene: 6. The CDR3 covers 16 residues. Here the CDR3 reads CASSLLPDRGDYGYTF. In nucleotides, the CDR3 is TGTGCCAGCAGTTTACTCCCGGACAGGGGGGACTATGGCTACACCTTC.

This clonotype was recorded a few times. The chain uses TRBV2 and TRBJ2-7; D possibly matches TRBD1 or TRBD2 (5 bases each). Between the trimmed V and J ends, which lost 8 bases and 2 bases, there was a span of 13 bases. In germline, CDR1 is SNHLY, CDR2 FYNNEI. This CDR3 has 13 amino acids. The CDR3 here is CASLGRGAYEQYF. CDR3 nucleotide sequence: TGTGCCAGCCTCGGTAGGGGAGCCTACGAGCAGTACTTC.

As for this clonotype: At one end the junction does not follow the germline gene, possibly because of a read error. J is TRBJ2-3 and V is TRBV12-3 or TRBV12-4; the match to TRBD2 covers 13 bases. The CDR3 sequence is 21 residues long. This chain's CDR3 is CGSILSDPGLAGRIPPDTQYF. CDR3 nucleotides: TGTGGCAGCATCTTATCGGATCCGGGACTAGCGGGGAGGATCCCCCCAGATACGCAGTATTTT.

The chain employs TRBV2 and TRBJ2-1; 8 bases line up with TRBD2. In germline, CDR1 is SNHLY, CDR2 FYNNEI. With 3 bases clipped from V and 6 bases from J, the junction kept 4 bases outside the gene matches. This CDR3 has 14 residues. CDR3 protein: CASSDLAGTNEQFF. CDR3 DNA sequence: TGTGCCAGCAGTGATCTAGCGGGTACCAATGAGCAGTTCTTC.